Below, 26 T cell receptor beta chains from the same sample are listed, as sequenced in a study of blood T cell repertoires in COVID-19. Measured with immunoSEQ multiplex PCR; TCRdb has only the in-frame clones, and not every one. The data contain over 60,000 clones, 89% of them singletons. Source material: peripheral blood. Receptors were obtained from an elderly man with acute or convalescent COVID-19.

The chain combines TRBV9 with TRBJ2-3; 7 nucleotides agree with TRBD2. This CDR3 region has 18 residues. Germline V gene lookup returns CDR1 SGDLS and CDR2 YYNGEE. V dropped 0 bases and J dropped 0; count of bases not matched to a gene: 10. DNA for the CDR3: TGTGCCAGCAGCGTAGAGCCGGGGGGTCAAAGAAGCACAGATACGCAGTATTTT. Protein product: CASSVEPGGQRSTDTQYF.

The V gene is TRBV5-1, the J gene TRBJ1-1, with TRBD1 matching 11 bases. Trimming took 5 bases from V and 3 from J; bases not matched to a gene: 6. The CDR3 has 15 residues. Per germline, CDR1 SGHRS and CDR2 YFSETQ. The CDR3 bases are TGCGCCAGCAGTCGGACAGGGGGCTGGGACACTGAAGCTTTCTTT. This encodes CASSRTGGWDTEAFF.

The CDR3 here is CASSLGQESRTQYF. DNA for the CDR3: TGCGCCAGCAGCCTGGGACAGGAGAGCAGGACCCAGTACTTC. This sequence joins TRBV5-1 and TRBJ2-5, with TRBD1 matching over 8 bases. CDR3 length equals 14 residues. Germline CDR1 reads SGHRS; CDR2 reads YFSETQ. The junction had 9 bases not matched to a gene; V was cut back by 4 bases and J by 7 bases.

This chain joins TRBV5-5 and TRBJ2-5; the match to TRBD2 covers 12 bases. CDR3 length: 16 amino acids. CDR1 and CDR2 (germline): SGHKS, YYEKEE (reference sequence). V lost 2 bases, J lost 4 bases, and 6 bases stayed unmatched. The CDR3 here is CASSFPSTSGRETQYF. The CDR3 bases are TGTGCCAGCAGCTTCCCCTCGACTAGCGGGAGAGAGACCCAGTACTTC.

V and J are TRBV7-9 and TRBJ2-1; weak D call: TRBD2 (6 bases). From germline, CDR1 is SEHNR and CDR2 FQNEAQ (reference sequence). Between the trimmed V and J ends, which lost 2 bases and 7 bases, there was a span of 18 bases. This CDR3 has 16 residues. DNA for the CDR3: TGTGCCAGCAGCTTATATTTGGGGTTGGCGGGGAATGAGCAGTTCTTC. Protein: CASSLYLGLAGNEQFF.

The chain joins TRBV19 to TRBJ1-2, with 7 bases that match TRBD1. Looked up from germline, CDR1 is LNHDA and CDR2 is SQIVND (reference sequence). The CDR3 has 14 amino acids. V gave up 3 bases and J gave up 2 bases; unmatched junction bases: 3. As DNA, the CDR3 is TGTGCCAGTAGTATTATGACAGGGAACTATGGCTACACCTTC. Amino acid sequence: CASSIMTGNYGYTF.

The genes are TRBV19 and TRBJ1-1; the D is unclear. CDR3 size: 15 residues. Germline V CDR1 and CDR2: LNHDA, SQIVND (reference sequence). V lost 5 bases and J lost 3, with 16 bases in between. The CDR3 sequence: CASSLSTGGYTEAFF. Here the CDR3 DNA reads TGTGCCAGTAGTCTATCGACGGGAGGGTACACTGAAGCTTTCTTT.

V usage is TRBV18 and J usage is TRBJ1-2; D remains ambiguous. The V and J ends lost 3 bases and 8 bases respectively, with 13 bases between them. The CDR3 has 13 residues. Per the germline V gene, CDR1 is KGHSH and CDR2 is LQKENI. The CDR3: CASSPAQAGGYTF. The CDR3, as DNA: TGTGCCAGCTCACCGGCGCAGGCGGGAGGCTACACCTTC.

The CDR3 loop is CASSPRQRYEQFF. CDR3 nucleotides: TGTGCCAGCTCACCCCGACAGCGCTATGAGCAGTTCTTC. The chain joins TRBV18 to TRBJ2-1, with a tentative D call TRBD1 (5 bases). V lost 3 bases and J lost 8, with 11 bases in between. CDR1 KGHSH and CDR2 LQKENI come from the germline V gene. The CDR3 runs to 13 residues. The entire variable domain, with the rest obtained from reference TRBV18 and TRBJ2-1, is as follows: NAGVMQNPRHLVRRRGQEARLRCSPMKGHSHVYWYRQLPEEGLKFMVYLQKENIIDESGMPKERFSAEFPKEGPSILRIQQVVRGDSAAYFCASSPRQRYEQFFGPGTRLTVL.

The chain combines TRBV6-6 with TRBJ1-2; 7 positions match TRBD1. Trimming took 7 bases from V and 1 from J; bases not matched to a gene: 3. CDR3 length equals 13 residues. In germline, CDR1 is MNHNY, CDR2 SVGAGI (reference sequence). DNA for the CDR3: TGTGCCAGCACCGGGACAGTTAACTATGGCTACACCTTC. Its protein product is CASTGTVNYGYTF.

This clone is a singleton in its sample. V usage is TRBV3-1 (or the pseudogene TRBV3-2) and J usage is TRBJ1-2; 8 nucleotides match TRBD1. The CDR3 spans 15 residues. CDR1 and CDR2 (germline): LGHDT, YNNKEL (reference sequence). The V segment lost 4 bases and the J segment 2 bases; nucleotides outside the gene matches: 6. This chain's CDR3 is CASSRLGQGNYGYTF. The DNA of the CDR3 is TGTGCCAGCAGCCGACTCGGACAGGGCAACTATGGCTACACCTTC.

The rearrangement links TRBV7-2 to TRBJ2-5; tentatively, D is TRBD2 (6 bases). V lost 0 bases and J 1 base, leaving 9 bases between the germline ends. The CDR3 loop spans 15 amino acids. Germline V gene lookup returns CDR1 SGHTA and CDR2 FQGNSA. The CDR3 spells CASSLAGGAQETQYF. CDR3 in DNA: TGTGCCAGCAGCTTAGCGGGAGGCGCCCAAGAGACCCAGTACTTC.

The V gene is TRBV30, the J gene TRBJ1-2; maybe TRBD1 (6 bases). The CDR3 contains 13 residues. The germline CDR1 and CDR2 sequences are GTSNPN and SVGIG (reference sequence). The V end lost 5 bases, the J end lost 4 bases, and 14 bases lay between the germline ends. CDR3 sequence: CAWSSRDTYGYTF. The CDR3 DNA sequence: TGTGCCTGGTCCTCCCGGGACACCTATGGCTACACCTTC.

The chain recombines TRBV10-3 with TRBJ1-6, with 9 bases aligning to TRBD1. The V segment lost 6 bases and the J segment 0 bases; nucleotides outside the gene matches: 9. The CDR3 is 18 amino acids. Germline V gene lookup returns CDR1 ENHRY and CDR2 SYGVKD. The CDR3 DNA follows: TGTGCCATCAGCAGGGGACAGGGAGGTTCCTCCTATAATTCACCCCTCCACTTT. Encoded protein: CAISRGQGGSSYNSPLHF.

This chain links TRBV3-1 (or the pseudogene TRBV3-2) with TRBJ1-2, with D tentatively TRBD1 (5 bases). CDR1 and CDR2 from the germline V gene are LGHDT and YNNKEL (reference sequence). V lost 4 bases and J lost 1, with 13 bases in between. The CDR3 spans 15 residues. CDR3 nucleotide sequence: TGTGCCAGCAGCCCGGTTGCGGACATTAACTATGGCTACACCTTC. Protein: CASSPVADINYGYTF.

The chain recombines TRBV9 with TRBJ1-2; 12 nucleotides match TRBD1. The CDR3 sequence is 14 residues long. The junction had 2 bases not matched to a gene; V was cut back by 0 bases and J by 8 bases. Germline V gene data show CDR1 as SGDLS and CDR2 as YYNGEE. CDR3 residues: CASSVEGTGGGYTF. The CDR3 DNA reads as TGTGCCAGCAGCGTAGAAGGGACAGGGGGCGGCTACACCTTC.

The rearrangement links TRBV9 to TRBJ2-4, with TRBD2 identical over 9 bases. This CDR3 is built from 19 residues. J gave up 8 bases and V 0 bases, and 18 bases lay outside the gene matches. Germline CDR1 and CDR2: SGDLS and YYNGEE. CDR3 amino acids: CASSVVEEWREGWKDIQYF. The DNA for the CDR3 is TGTGCCAGCAGCGTAGTGGAGGAGTGGCGGGAGGGCTGGAAGGACATTCAGTACTTC.

This rearrangement joins TRBV6-5 to TRBJ2-1; 9 bases align to TRBD2. Germline assignment: CDR1 MNHEY and CDR2 SVGAGI. This CDR3 has 14 residues. The junction had 13 bases not matched to a gene; V was cut back by 10 bases and J by 9 bases. The CDR3 nucleotides read TGTGCCACCTTTAGCGGGGGCTCCGCCGGTGAGCAGTTCTTC. Amino acid sequence: CATFSGGSAGEQFF.

The rearrangement uses TRBV6-5 and TRBJ2-7; D remains unclear. V was pared by 5 bases and J by 0 bases, with 11 bases between. CDR1 MNHEY and CDR2 SVGAGI come from the germline V gene. This CDR3 spans 14 amino acids. The CDR3 protein is CASSPPPPSYEQYF. The DNA for the CDR3 is TGTGCCAGCAGTCCCCCCCCTCCCTCCTACGAGCAGTACTTC.

The chain couples TRBV19 to TRBJ1-1; possibly TRBD1 for D (6 bases). Germline V lookup: CDR1 LNHDA, CDR2 SQIVND (reference sequence). V was trimmed by 4 bases and J by 4 bases, leaving 16 bases between them. The CDR3 sequence is 15 residues long. CDR3 in DNA: TGTGCCAGTAGTACCTACAGGGTTGGGGGCACTGAAGCTTTCTTT. Translating it yields CASSTYRVGGTEAFF.

The rearrangement uses TRBV6-1 and TRBJ1-5; tentative D call: TRBD1 (5 bases). The germline V gene has CDR1 MNHNS and CDR2 SASEGT. V was cut by 2 bases and J by 6 bases, with 11 bases left in between. The CDR3 runs to 14 residues. The CDR3 DNA follows: TGTGCCAGCAGTGAAACGGGGGGGATTCAGCCCCAGCATTTT. It codes for CASSETGGIQPQHF.

The chain recombines TRBV19 with TRBJ2-6; TRBD2 matches 8 bases. This CDR3 comprises 16 residues. Per the germline V gene, CDR1 is LNHDA and CDR2 is SQIVND (reference sequence). Trimming at V came to 8 bases and at J to 2 bases, leaving 8 bases not matched to a gene. The CDR3 nucleotides read TGTGCCAGTCACGGCGGGGGGTCTACTGGGGCCAACGTCCTGACTTTC. It specifies CASHGGGSTGANVLTF.

This CDR3 reads CASTRTGGYEQYF. As DNA, the CDR3 is TGTGCCAGTACCAGGACAGGGGGCTACGAGCAGTACTTC. This chain uses TRBV19 with TRBJ2-7, with 10 bases fitting TRBD1. CDR3 length: 13 residues. Looked up from germline, CDR1 is LNHDA and CDR2 is SQIVND (reference sequence). Unmatched junction bases numbered 3, after V lost 7 bases and J lost 3 bases.

CDR3: CASSPLQGGQPQHF. The DNA for the CDR3 is TGTGCCAGCAGCCCCTTACAGGGTGGGCAGCCCCAGCATTTT. The chain is built from TRBV2 and TRBJ1-5; tentative D call: TRBD1 (6 bases). CDR1 is SNHLY and CDR2 is FYNNEI in the germline V gene. Trimming left V 6 bases short and J 7 bases short, with 16 bases between. The CDR3 contains 14 residues.

This chain joins TRBV27 and TRBJ2-1; TRBD2 matches 13 bases. The germline V gene has CDR1 MNHEY and CDR2 SMNVEV (reference sequence). J gave up 9 bases and V 6 bases, and 11 bases lay outside the gene matches. The CDR3 contains 16 residues. CDR3 bases: TGTGCCAGCAGACCCCAGACTAGCGGGAGGCGGCCTGAGCAGTTCTTC. This gives the protein CASRPQTSGRRPEQFF.

This clone was detected only once. The rearrangement links TRBV7-9 to TRBJ2-4; 9 nucleotides agree with TRBD1. In germline, CDR1 is SEHNR, CDR2 FQNEAQ (reference sequence). The CDR3 has 18 amino acids. V trimming: 8 bases; J trimming: 1 base; junction bases outside the gene matches: 15. Here the CDR3 DNA reads TGTGCCAGCGGGCCCGGGACAGGGACGGGAAAGGCCAAAAACATTCAGTACTTC. This codes for CASGPGTGTGKAKNIQYF.